The T cell receptor (beta chain) described here comes from a study of neurological immune-mediated disorders. This CDR3 comprises 15 residues. CDR1 and CDR2 from the germline V gene are DFQATT and SNEGSKA (reference sequence). V was pared by 0 bases and J by 3 bases, with 14 bases between. Time point noted: longitudinal time-point 1 (baseline). Maryland, USA blood bank volunteers served as healthy controls. Libraries used 2 million unsorted PBMCs kept frozen in RNAlater. Study results and caveats: Sharing of CDR3 amino acid sequences among expanded clones across subjects was absent, suggesting private repertoires in all groups.

This clonotype showed up many times. Its cognate antigen is unknown. TCRdb fed the 5' RACE reads into MiXCR, producing one record per CDR3 protein. The repertoire consists of about 53,000 distinct CDR3 sequences, with 9% to 10% occurring once and the leading ten covering 1.5% to 2%. Sequencing used PBMCs. This TCR derives from a woman in her thirties or forties in good health. The V call is TRBV20-1, the J call TRBJ1-1; D might be TRBD1 (6 bases). CDR3 residues: CSARDESGGDTEAFF. As DNA, the CDR3 is TGCAGTGCTAGAGATGAGTCGGGGGGCGACACTGAAGCTTTCTTT.